This TCR beta chain was identified during a study of identical twins (dated by TCRdb to about 2016). For the study in its entirety: To test whether fetal clonotypes persist, this study deep-sequenced TCR alpha and beta repertoires from monozygotic twins, from unrelated adults of various ages, and from cord blood. To rule out contamination, replicate twin experiments were performed at different times with different library preparation protocols. General conclusions and limits of the study: The excess sharing between twins in beta out-of-frame sequences was weaker because fewer shared sequences reduced the signal-to-noise ratio. Because the same donors could not be followed over many years, the conclusions relied on cross-sectional statistical analysis. Recombination models systematically underestimated out-of-frame TCR alpha sharing in monozygotic twins but agreed with sharing between unrelated individuals. Invariant T cells such as MAIT and iNKT could partly confound zero-insertion analyses, although diverse VJ usage argued against such confounding for most clonotypes. Out-of-frame TCR alpha sequences shared between twins showed an excess of low generation-probability sequences compared with coincidental sharing between unrelated individuals. Fewer insertions were carried by abundant cord blood beta clonotypes, a similar but weaker trend appeared in young adult naive repertoires, and no such trend appeared in memory repertoires.

Only healthy Caucasian donors were included. The twin cohort consisted of three pairs of female monozygotic twins, all aged about 18 to 29 years. CD4+ and CD8+ T cell populations were isolated with positive isolation kits from Invitrogen. The CDR3 has 16 amino acids, counting the end cysteine and phenylalanine. Of the read, only the CDR3 DNA is kept; its 48 bases are in frame from base 1. Clipping removes 5 bases from V and 2 bases from J, with 4 as the unmatched junction base count. CDR1 and CDR2 are drawn from the germline V gene: MNHNS, SASEGT. A note on this clonotype: Its antigen remains unidentified. Qualities for individual bases were not recorded, and no much larger clone is one base off.

Libraries were built with 5' RACE. The sequencer was an Illumina HiSeq 2000. A universal primer binding site was added through template switching, and the final cDNA carried a unique molecular identifier so that TCR cDNA molecules could be counted accurately. Specific primers in the conserved constant-segment region were used to synthesize first-strand cDNA for TCR alpha and beta chains. To control for contamination, every cDNA library was double barcoded, receiving both a SMART-Mk sample barcode and Illumina barcodes. TruSeq adapter sequences, together with Illumina sample barcodes, were added in two successive PCR steps. The Illumina HiSeq platform was used with custom primers to sequence TCR alpha and beta cDNA libraries. The authors' analysis ran thus. MiGEC processed the raw reads to extract unique molecular identifiers, while MiXCR was used to determine the CDR3 positions. Recombination models were inferred per individual with the repgenHMM and IGoR tools using an EM algorithm. The analysis of shared clonotypes was done with the tcR package in R, with sharing normalized by the product of cloneset sizes. Out-of-frame nonproductive sequences were analyzed to study raw recombination free of thymic and clonal selection effects. TCRdb passed the public sequencing reads through fastp at Q25 and MiXCR, retaining productive beta sequences. Each record represents a unique CDR3 protein, reported with the most common genes and DNA among its rows. The V and J calls come from TCRdb's annotation, not from the publication. This sample lists about 330,000 distinct CDR3 sequences; 9% to 15% were detected once. Clones ranked in the top ten supply 7.2% of the sample.

These data were likewise used in another study, on yellow fever vaccine responses in identical twins. From that second study: The authors reported that the T cell response to vaccination in identical twins appeared partly convergent and partly personalized. In identical twins, the study followed T cell clones that responded to the vaccine with precision.

Sequenced sample: CD8+ T cells sorted from blood. The source is a woman under 30 in good health. Rearrangement joined TRBV6-1 to TRBJ2-5, and TRBD2 matches 14 of the central bases. The CDR3 region has the sequence CASSRLAGGSQETQYF. The nucleotides are TGTGCCAGCAGTAGACTAGCGGGAGGGTCACAAGAGACCCAGTACTTC.